The source of this TCR beta chain is a study of T-cell memory formation after mild COVID-19. Overall study: Clusters of TCRs were largely donor specific. Study-wide points: Confirmation of SARS-CoV-2 specificity was lacking for second-wave clones peaking day 37.

TCRdb reanalysed the 5' RACE reads using MiXCR and keeps one entry per CDR3 protein. The table records fewer than 250,000 distinct CDR3 sequences, more than 9% of them present only once. Comments on this clonotype: Antigen specificity is unknown.

Sequencing was carried out using PBMCs or a T cell subset sorted from them (not recorded which). The sequence was obtained from a man aged 18 to 29 who had mild COVID-19 (a few samples of this study predate the infection). Cell type and time point are not known.

The CDR3 DNA follows: TGTGCCAGCAGCGTAGGGGACCCCACCGGGGAGCTGTTTTTT. It encodes CASSVGDPTGELFF. This rearrangement joins TRBV9 to TRBJ2-2, with D tentatively TRBD1 or TRBD2 (5 bases each). The CDR3 loop spans 14 amino acids. Trimming took 0 bases from V and 4 from J, leaving 7 bases between them. Germline values: CDR1 SGDLS, CDR2 YYNGEE.